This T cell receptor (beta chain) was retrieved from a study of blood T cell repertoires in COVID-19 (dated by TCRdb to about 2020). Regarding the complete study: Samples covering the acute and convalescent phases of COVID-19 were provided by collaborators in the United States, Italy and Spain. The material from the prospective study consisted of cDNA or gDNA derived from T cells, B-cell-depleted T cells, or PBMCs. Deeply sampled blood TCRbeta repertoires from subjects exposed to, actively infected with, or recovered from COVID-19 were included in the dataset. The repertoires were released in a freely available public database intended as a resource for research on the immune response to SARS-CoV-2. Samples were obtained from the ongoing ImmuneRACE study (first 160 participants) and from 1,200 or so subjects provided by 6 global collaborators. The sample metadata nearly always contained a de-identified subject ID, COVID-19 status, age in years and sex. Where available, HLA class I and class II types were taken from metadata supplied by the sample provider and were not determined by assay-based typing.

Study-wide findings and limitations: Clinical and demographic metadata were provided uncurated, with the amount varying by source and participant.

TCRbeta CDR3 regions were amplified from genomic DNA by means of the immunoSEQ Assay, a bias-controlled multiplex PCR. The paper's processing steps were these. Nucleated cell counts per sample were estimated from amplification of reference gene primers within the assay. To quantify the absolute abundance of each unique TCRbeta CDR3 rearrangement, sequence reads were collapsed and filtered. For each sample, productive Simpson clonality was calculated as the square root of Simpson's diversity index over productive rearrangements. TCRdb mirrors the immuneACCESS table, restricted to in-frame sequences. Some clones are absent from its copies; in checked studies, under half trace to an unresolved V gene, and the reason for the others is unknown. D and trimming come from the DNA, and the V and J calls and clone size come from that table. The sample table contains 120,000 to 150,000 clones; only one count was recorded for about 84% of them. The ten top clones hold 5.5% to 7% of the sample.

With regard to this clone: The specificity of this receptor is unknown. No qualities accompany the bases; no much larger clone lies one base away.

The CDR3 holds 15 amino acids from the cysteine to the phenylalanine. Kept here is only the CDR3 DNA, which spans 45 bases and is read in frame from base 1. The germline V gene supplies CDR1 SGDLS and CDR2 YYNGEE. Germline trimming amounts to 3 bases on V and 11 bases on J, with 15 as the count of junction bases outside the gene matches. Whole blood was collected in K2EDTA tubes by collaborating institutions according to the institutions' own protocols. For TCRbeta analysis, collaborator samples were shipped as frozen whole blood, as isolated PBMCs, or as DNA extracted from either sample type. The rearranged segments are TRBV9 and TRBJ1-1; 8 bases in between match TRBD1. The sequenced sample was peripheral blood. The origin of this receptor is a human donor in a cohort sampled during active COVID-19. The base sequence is TGTGCCAGCAGCGCCCGGGACGGAACTTACAGGGGGGCTTTCTTT. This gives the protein CASSARDGTYRGAFF.